Listed below are T cell receptor beta chains from one sample, sequenced in a study of OX40 agonist ivuxolimab in advanced cancers. Generated by immunoSEQ multiplex PCR, the TCRdb table keeps only in-frame clones and is missing some. The sample has tens of thousands of clones, about nine tenths seen once. The sample consisted of CD4+ or CD8+ T cells sorted from blood, taken in a trial of the OX40 agonist ivuxolimab. The source is an adult with an advanced solid tumor such as melanoma, head and neck, liver or kidney cancer. Each CDR3 is given with its conserved first and last residue. The D gene is left open where the match is weak. A clone size is listed for some rows: how often the clone was seen (once, few, many), or a class if it is expanded.

d_call	j_call	clone_size	v_call	cdr3_nt	cdr3_aa
-	TRBJ1-1	-	TRBV27	TGTGCCAGCAGCCCAGCCGCGAACACTGAAGCTTTCTTT	CASSPAANTEAFF
TRBD2	TRBJ2-7	-	TRBV30	TGTGCCTGGAGTGTAGGGACTAGCAAGTACGAGCAGTACTTC	CAWSVGTSKYEQYF
TRBD1	TRBJ2-7	-	TRBV5-1	TGCGCCAGCAGCCTGGACAGGGGGTACGAGCAGTACTTC	CASSLDRGYEQYF
TRBD1	TRBJ1-1	-	TRBV27	TGTGCCAGCAGCCGGGACAGGGTTTTTTCTAACACTGAAGCTTTCTTT	CASSRDRVFSNTEAFF
-	TRBJ2-1	-	TRBV10-1	TGCGCCAGCAGTGATGACAGCGGAACGGGTCTTAATGAGCAGTTCTTC	CASSDDSGTGLNEQFF
-	TRBJ2-2	-	TRBV7-3	TGTGCCAGCAGCAGGGAGTCGACGAACACCGGGGAGCTGTTTTTT	CASSRESTNTGELFF
TRBD1	TRBJ1-5	-	TRBV19	TGTGCCAGTAGTATGGGTCTTACAGGGGGCGAGGGCAATCAGCCCCAGCATTTT	CASSMGLTGGEGNQPQHF
-	TRBJ2-5	-	TRBV7-7	TGTGCTAGCGGACCCAGCCTTACCACGCAGGAGACCCAGTACTTC	CASGPSLTTQETQYF
TRBD1	TRBJ1-2	once	TRBV6-5	TGTGCCAGCAGTAGACAGGGAGCTAACTATGGCTACACCTTC	CASSRQGANYGYTF
-	TRBJ2-5	-	TRBV12-5	TGTGCTAGTGGTCCCGGGGCGTCAGGTGCACAAGAGACCCAGTACTTC	CASGPGASGAQETQYF
-	TRBJ1-2	-	TRBV7-9	TGTGCCAGCAGCTCGACATACTACTATGGCTACACCTTC	CASSSTYYYGYTF
-	TRBJ1-1	-	TRBV7-2	TGTGCCAGCATCAGCCCCGCGAGGACTGAAGCTTTCTTT	CASISPARTEAFF
-	TRBJ2-7	-	TRBV13	TGTGCCAGCTCCTATGGGGGATTAAAGAACGAGCAGTACTTC	CASSYGGLKNEQYF
TRBD1	TRBJ2-1	-	TRBV9	TGTGCCAGCAGCGGGAAGACAGGGATGTCCTACAATGAGCAGTTCTTC	CASSGKTGMSYNEQFF